The clone carrying this T cell receptor (beta chain) showed up many times. Its matching antigen is unknown. The sample originates from a study of T cells after yellow fever vaccination. Germline assignment: CDR1 MNHEY and CDR2 SVGAGI. The CDR3 runs 14 residues. Trimming removed 2 bases from V and 3 bases from J; junction bases left unmatched: 1. In TCRdb, the 5' RACE reads were re-called with MiXCR into one record per CDR3 protein. Here the sample spans about 240,000 distinct CDR3 sequences, around 7% being singletons. Study observations and caveats: Post-booster reappearance was seen for most primary-vaccination clones (96% CD4, around 90% CD8). Peaking faster, on day 5 versus 15, the secondary response was nonetheless weaker.

This clonotype was sampled from a man aged 30 to 45 who received the YFV17D yellow fever vaccine. The chain links TRBV6-5 to TRBJ2-7; 10 nucleotides line up with TRBD2. Here the sequenced sample was CD4+ T cells sorted from PBMCs, taken 15 days after the yellow fever booster vaccination. The CDR3, as DNA: TGTGCCAGCAGTTACCTAGCGGGAGTCTACGAGCAGTACTTC. It yields the protein CASSYLAGVYEQYF.